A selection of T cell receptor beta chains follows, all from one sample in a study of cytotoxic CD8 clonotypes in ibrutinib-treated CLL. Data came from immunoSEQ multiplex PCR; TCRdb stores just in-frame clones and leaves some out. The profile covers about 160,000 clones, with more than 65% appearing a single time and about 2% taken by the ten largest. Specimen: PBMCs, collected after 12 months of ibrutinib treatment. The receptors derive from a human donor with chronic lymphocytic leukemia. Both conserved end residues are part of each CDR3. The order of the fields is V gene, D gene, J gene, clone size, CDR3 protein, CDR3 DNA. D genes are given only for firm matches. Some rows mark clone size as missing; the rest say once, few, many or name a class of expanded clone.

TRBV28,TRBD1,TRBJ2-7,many,CASSSSTGGWIEQYF,TGTGCCAGCAGTTCGTCGACAGGGGGCTGGATCGAGCAGTACTTC
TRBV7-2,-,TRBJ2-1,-,CASSLLQESEQFF,TGTGCCAGCAGCTTACTACAGGAATCTGAGCAGTTCTTC
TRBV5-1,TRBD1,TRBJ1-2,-,CASSVGTAQGYGYTF,TGCGCCAGCAGCGTCGGGACAGCCCAGGGCTATGGCTACACCTTC
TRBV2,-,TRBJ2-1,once,CASRRPEADNEQFF,TGTGCCAGCAGGCGACCAGAAGCCGACAATGAGCAGTTCTTC
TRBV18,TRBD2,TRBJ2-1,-,CASSPLQVGRGGSSYNEQFF,TGTGCCAGCTCACCTCTCCAGGTAGGTCGAGGCGGGAGCTCCTACAATGAGCAGTTCTTC
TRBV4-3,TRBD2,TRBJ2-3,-,CASSQPPGLGSKQYF,TGCGCCAGCAGCCAACCACCGGGACTAGGGTCTAAGCAGTATTTT
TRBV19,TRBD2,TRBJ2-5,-,CASSTLAGGFQETQYF,TGTGCCAGTAGTACGTTAGCGGGAGGTTTCCAAGAGACCCAGTACTTC
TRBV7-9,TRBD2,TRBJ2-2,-,CASRAGTSNTGELFF,TGTGCCAGCCGAGCGGGGACGTCGAACACCGGGGAGCTGTTTTTT
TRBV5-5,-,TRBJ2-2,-,CASSPLDTGELFF,TGTGCCAGCAGCCCTCTGGATACCGGGGAGCTGTTTTTT
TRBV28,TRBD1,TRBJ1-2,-,CASKGTGDGYGYTF,TGTGCCAGCAAGGGGACAGGGGACGGCTATGGCTACACCTTC
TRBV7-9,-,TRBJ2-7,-,CASSPQGAEQYF,TGTGCCAGCAGCCCTCAAGGGGCCGAGCAGTACTTC
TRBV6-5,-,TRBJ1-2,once,CASSRQRDGYTF,TGTGCCAGCAGTCGACAGAGAGATGGCTACACCTTC
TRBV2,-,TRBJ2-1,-,CASSVGPPSSYNEQFF,TGTGCCAGCAGTGTGGGTCCTCCGAGCTCCTACAATGAGCAGTTCTTC
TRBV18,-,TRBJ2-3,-,CASSPSSATTVDTQYF,TGTGCCAGCTCACCGTCCAGCGCGACTACGGTGGATACGCAGTATTTT
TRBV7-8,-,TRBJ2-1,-,CASSFSGDNEQFF,TGTGCCAGCAGCTTTTCCGGGGACAATGAGCAGTTCTTC
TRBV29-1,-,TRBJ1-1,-,CSSGTGRNTEAFF,TGCAGCTCCGGGACGGGCAGGAACACTGAAGCTTTCTTT
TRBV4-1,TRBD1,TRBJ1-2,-,CASSTSGTASYGYTF,TGCGCCAGCAGCACTTCCGGGACAGCCTCCTATGGCTACACCTTC
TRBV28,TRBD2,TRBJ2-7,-,CASSWTLLGSGSYYEQYF,TGTGCCAGCAGTTGGACCCTTCTCGGGAGCGGGAGTTACTACGAGCAGTACTTC
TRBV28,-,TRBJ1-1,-,CASSSQGARNTEAFF,TGTGCCAGCAGTTCTCAGGGAGCGAGGAACACTGAAGCTTTCTTT
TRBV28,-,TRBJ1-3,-,CASTPGGTGNTIYF,TGTGCCAGCACCCCGGGCGGGACTGGAAACACCATATATTTT
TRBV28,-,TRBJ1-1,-,CASRAGTQNTEAFF,TGTGCCAGCAGAGCCGGGACACAGAACACTGAAGCTTTCTTT
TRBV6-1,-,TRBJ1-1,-,CASSERGAFF,TGTGCCAGCAGTGAAAGAGGGGCTTTCTTT
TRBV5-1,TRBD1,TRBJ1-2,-,CASSSGDRGFGYTF,TGCGCCAGCAGCTCTGGAGACAGGGGGTTTGGCTACACCTTC
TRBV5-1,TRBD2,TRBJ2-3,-,CASSPGLAGDTQYF,TGCGCCAGCAGCCCAGGACTAGCGGGAGATACGCAGTATTTT
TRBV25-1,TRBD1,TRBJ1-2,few,CASSESQGGNYVNYGYTF,TGTGCCAGCAGTGAATCACAGGGGGGAAACTATGTTAACTATGGCTACACCTTC
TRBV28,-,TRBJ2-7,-,CASRMTVLSSYEQYF,TGTGCCAGCAGGATGACAGTACTGAGCTCCTACGAGCAGTACTTC
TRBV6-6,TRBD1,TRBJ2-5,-,CASSSPGTGGAVTQYF,TGTGCCAGCAGTTCCCCCGGGACAGGGGGCGCGGTGACCCAGTACTTC
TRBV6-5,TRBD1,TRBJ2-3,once,CASSSAGQAPDTQYF,TGTGCCAGCTCCTCGGCGGGACAGGCCCCAGATACGCAGTATTTT
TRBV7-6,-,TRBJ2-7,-,CASSLAIGDHEQYF,TGTGCCAGCAGCTTAGCCATCGGGGACCACGAGCAGTACTTC
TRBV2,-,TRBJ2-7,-,CASSIRAERDEQYF,TGTGCCAGCAGCATAAGGGCCGAAAGAGACGAGCAGTACTTC
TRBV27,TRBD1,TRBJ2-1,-,CASSLKGQPGYNEQFF,TGTGCCAGCAGTCTAAAGGGACAGCCGGGATACAATGAGCAGTTCTTC
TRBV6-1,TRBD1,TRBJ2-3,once,CASSGTGVFADTQYF,TGTGCCAGCAGCGGGACAGGGGTTTTCGCAGATACGCAGTATTTT
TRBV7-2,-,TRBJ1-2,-,CASSLEGRVGGYTF,TGTGCCAGCAGCTTAGAAGGCAGGGTCGGTGGCTACACCTTC
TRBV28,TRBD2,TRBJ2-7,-,CASSPGRELKYF,TGTGCCAGCAGTCCGGGGCGGGAGTTGAAGTACTTC
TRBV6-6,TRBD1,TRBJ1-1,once,CASSNRGNTEAFF,TGTGCCAGCAGCAACAGGGGGAACACTGAAGCTTTCTTT
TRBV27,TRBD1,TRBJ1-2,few,CASSSGGAGYGYTF,TGTGCCAGCAGCTCAGGGGGCGCGGGCTATGGCTACACCTTC
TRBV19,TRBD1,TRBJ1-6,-,CASSIVGKGANSPLHF,TGTGCCAGTAGTATAGTGGGCAAGGGGGCTAATTCACCCCTCCACTTT
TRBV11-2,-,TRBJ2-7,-,CASSLGDRTTYEQYF,TGTGCCAGCAGCTTAGGTGACAGGACGACCTACGAGCAGTACTTC
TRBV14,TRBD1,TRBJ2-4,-,CASSPGTVAKNIQYF,TGTGCCAGCAGTCCCGGGACAGTAGCCAAAAACATTCAGTACTTC
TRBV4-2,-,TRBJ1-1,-,CASSLPGGGNTEAFF,TGTGCCAGCAGCCTCCCGGGAGGGGGGAACACTGAAGCTTTCTTT
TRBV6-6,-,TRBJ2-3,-,CVSSLDLSTDTQYF,TGTGTCAGCAGTTTGGACTTAAGCACAGATACGCAGTATTTT
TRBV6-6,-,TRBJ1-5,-,CASSYRVGAGNQPQHF,TGTGCCAGCAGTTACCGTGTGGGGGCCGGCAATCAGCCCCAGCATTTT
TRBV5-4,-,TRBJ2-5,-,CASSPGTPQETQYF,TGTGCCAGCAGCCCCGGGACACCACAAGAGACCCAGTACTTC
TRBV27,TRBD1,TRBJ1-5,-,CASSLYGTAVNGNQPQHF,TGTGCCAGCAGTTTATACGGGACAGCCGTTAACGGCAATCAGCCCCAGCATTTT
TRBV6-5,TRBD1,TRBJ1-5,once,CASSGQGSNQPQHF,TGTGCCAGCAGCGGACAGGGGAGCAATCAGCCCCAGCATTTT
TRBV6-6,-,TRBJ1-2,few,CASYRDYGYTF,TGTGCCAGCTATAGAGACTATGGCTACACCTTC